Shown below are 22 T cell receptor beta chains from a single sample sequenced in a study of T cells in Graves' hyperthyroidism and ophthalmopathy. Amplified TCR beta CDR3 regions came from RNA transcripts. TCR CDR3 underwent first-round RT-PCR with the HTBI primer set. MiXCR was run by TCRdb on the multiplex PCR reads, yielding one entry per CDR3 protein. The sample consists of roughly 840,000 distinct CDR3 sequences, about two fifths of them appearing once. The sequencing sample was made of blood. These receptors were obtained from a man aged 18 to 35 with Graves' hyperthyroidism.

V usage is TRBV12-3 or TRBV12-4 and J usage is TRBJ1-5; D unclear. The length of the CDR3 is 13 residues. Trimming cost V 2 bases and J 8 bases, with 10 bases left between them. The CDR3 region is CASSLLHLEPQHF. CDR3 bases: TGTGCCAGCAGTTTACTCCATTTGGAGCCCCAGCATTTT.

This clonotype was observed many times. The gene calls are TRBV10-1 and TRBJ2-5, with TRBD2 identical over 10 bases. CDR3 length: 15 amino acids. Germline V CDR1 and CDR2: WNHNN, SYGVQD (reference sequence). Trimming cost V 3 bases and J 0 bases; bases outside gene matches: 1. The CDR3: CASSDTSGNQETQYF. The CDR3 bases are TGCGCCAGCAGTGACACTAGCGGGAACCAAGAGACCCAGTACTTC.

Only a few counts were recorded for this clonotype. Germline is not matched at one junction end, which may reflect a read error. This chain uses TRBV10-3 with TRBJ1-2; unclear D gene. The CDR3 spans 16 residues. Germline V gene data show CDR1 as ENHRY and CDR2 as SYGVKD. CDR3 sequence: CASSEAAQAVNYGYTF. In nucleotides, the CDR3 is TGTGCCAGCAGTGAAGCGGCGCAGGCAGTAAACTATGGCTACACCTTC.

Comments on this clonotype: It is likely a read error, because the conserved phenylalanine at the end of the CDR3 is missing. The chain couples TRBV5-4 to TRBJ2-7; 7 bases match TRBD1. CDR1 SGHNT and CDR2 YYREEE come from the germline V gene (reference sequence). With 4 bases clipped from V and 6 bases from J, the junction kept 16 bases outside the gene matches. This CDR3 comprises 16 residues. Here the CDR3 reads CASSGQRTDRSSEQYS. CDR3 sequence (DNA): TGTGCCAGCAGCGGCCAAAGAACGGACAGGTCGTCCGAGCAGTACTCC.

The chain employs TRBV10-3 and TRBJ1-5; maybe TRBD1 (5 bases). Germline loops: CDR1 ENHRY, CDR2 SYGVKD. The CDR3 is 16 residues long. V was trimmed by 10 bases and J by 5 bases, leaving 24 bases between them. For the CDR3, the DNA is TGTGCCAGCATCCCTGGGGGGGGAAGTGAGGATCAGCCCCAGCATTTT. This sequence encodes CASIPGGGSEDQPQHF.

The chain recombines TRBV9 with TRBJ2-2; D is unresolved. The V and J ends lost 3 bases and 7 bases respectively, with 7 bases between them. The CDR3 consists of 12 residues. Germline-derived CDR1 and CDR2 are SGDLS and YYNGEE. DNA for the CDR3: TGTGCCAGCAGCGGACTCGTCGGGGAGCTGTTTTTT. This translates into CASSGLVGELFF.

This clonotype was observed at least ten times. The chain uses TRBV7-2 and TRBJ1-1; no clear D gene. Germline-derived CDR1 and CDR2 are SGHTA and FQGNSA. The CDR3 sequence is 14 residues long. Trimming shortened V by 8 bases and J by 1 base, and 14 bases separated the two germline ends. DNA of the CDR3: TGTGCCAGCTACGCATGGGAGCCGAACACTGAAGCTTTCTTT. Translated: CASYAWEPNTEAFF.

V and J are TRBV2 and TRBJ1-5, with 10 nucleotides matching TRBD1. This CDR3 spans 14 amino acids. The germline gives CDR1 SNHLY, CDR2 FYNNEI. The ends lost 4 bases at V and 14 bases at J; junction bases unmatched: 11. CDR3 coding DNA: TGTGCCAGCAGTGGCCGGGACAGGGGAGGCGCCGAGCATTTT. It yields the protein CASSGRDRGGAEHF.

This clonotype was detected many times. The chain couples TRBV7-2 to TRBJ1-4; possibly TRBD1 for D (5 bases). The V end was cut by 5 bases, the J end by 10 bases, with 14 bases between. The germline gives CDR1 SGHTA, CDR2 FQGNSA. CDR3 length: 13 amino acids. For the CDR3, the DNA is TGTGCCAGCAGCGAATACTTTGGGGGAAAACTGTTTTTT. Its protein product is CASSEYFGGKLFF.

The chain is built from TRBV10-2 and TRBJ1-5; the D is unclear. This CDR3 contains 14 residues. Between the trimmed V and J ends, which lost 0 bases and 7 bases, there was a span of 10 bases. The germline CDR1 and CDR2 sequences are WSHSY and SAAADI. In nucleotides, the CDR3 is TGCGCCAGCAGTGAGTCGAGATATGTGCAGCCCCAGCATTTT. Its protein is CASSESRYVQPQHF.

The chain joins TRBV6-5 to TRBJ1-1, with D possibly being TRBD1 (5 bases). The CDR3 is 14 amino acids. CDR1 is MNHEY, CDR2 SVGAGI, per germline. V lost 5 bases and J 11 bases, leaving 21 bases between the germline ends. Here the CDR3 reads CASSTGTRKLGAFF. The CDR3 DNA reads TGTGCCAGCAGTACCGGGACCCGTAAATTGGGGGCTTTCTTT.

The chain recombines TRBV6-6 with TRBJ2-5; D is unclear. The CDR3 covers 13 residues. CDR1 and CDR2 from the germline V gene are MNHNY and SVGAGI (reference sequence). V lost 2 bases to trimming and J lost 5 bases, with 9 bases between them. The CDR3, as DNA: TGTGCCAGCAGTTACACTCGCTCCGAGACCCAGTACTTC. It yields the protein CASSYTRSETQYF.

This clonotype was detected ten times or more. The chain carries TRBV29-1 and TRBJ2-7, with a weak D call TRBD2 (5 bases). The length of the CDR3 is 13 residues. V dropped 6 bases and J dropped 0 bases, with 12 bases sitting between them. Germline V gene data show CDR1 as SQVTM and CDR2 as ANQGSEA. CDR3 sequence reads: CSVTSTSSYEQYF. The CDR3 region has the DNA TGCAGCGTCACTAGTACCAGCTCCTACGAGCAGTACTTC.

The chain couples TRBV24-1 to TRBJ1-2; unclear D gene. The length of the CDR3 is 11 residues. Trimming took 6 bases from V and 8 from J, leaving 9 bases between them. Germline CDR1 reads KGHDR; CDR2 reads SFDVKD. The CDR3 spells CATSSDVGYTF. In nucleotides, the CDR3 is TGTGCCACCAGTTCCGACGTGGGCTACACCTTC.

The table lists this clonotype with a few counts. This rearrangement joins TRBV4-2 to TRBJ1-4; a possible D gene is TRBD1 (5 bases). Trimming removed 3 bases from V and 2 bases from J, with 13 bases in between. Germline V gene sequence: CDR1 LGHNA, CDR2 YNFKEQ. The CDR3 is 16 amino acids. DNA of the CDR3: TGTGCCAGCAGCCAGGACCCTGGGGACACTAATGAAAAACTGTTTTTT. This translates into CASSQDPGDTNEKLFF.

The chain carries TRBV12-3 or TRBV12-4 and TRBJ1-2; D not certain. The CDR3 length is 12 residues. With 9 bases removed from V and 2 bases from J, the gap between germline ends came to 10 bases. The DNA of the CDR3 is TGTGCCAGTGCCGACGGGAACTATGGCTACACCTTC. Residues: CASADGNYGYTF.

The genes are TRBV6-5 and TRBJ2-7, with 7 bases that match TRBD1. Trimming removed 0 bases from V and 7 bases from J; junction bases left unmatched: 6. The CDR3 length is 14 residues. Germline V gives CDR1 MNHEY, CDR2 SVGAGI. CDR3 sequence reads: CASSYSDRPREQYF. The CDR3 DNA sequence: TGTGCCAGCAGTTACTCGGACAGGCCCCGGGAGCAGTACTTC.

This clonotype was counted many times. V is TRBV10-3 and J is TRBJ2-2; 11 nucleotides agree with TRBD2. The CDR3 length is 16 residues. The ends lost 10 bases at V and 1 base at J; junction bases unmatched: 8. Germline CDR1 reads ENHRY; CDR2 reads SYGVKD. The CDR3 DNA sequence: TGTGCCAGCTCCACTAGCGGGAGAAGGAACACCGGGGAGCTGTTTTTT. This translates into CASSTSGRRNTGELFF.

The J gene is TRBJ2-7, the V gene TRBV25-1; TRBD1 matches at 7 bases. Germline values: CDR1 MGHDK, CDR2 SYGVNS. CDR3 length equals 14 residues. Trimming cost V 8 bases and J 6 bases; bases outside gene matches: 13. The CDR3 sequence is CASWNTQGSGEQYF. DNA for the CDR3: TGTGCCAGCTGGAATACACAGGGGTCCGGCGAGCAGTACTTC.

The V and J genes are TRBV7-9 and TRBJ2-5; tentative D call: TRBD2 (5 bases). The CDR3 is 16 amino acids. V was trimmed by 2 bases and J by 5 bases, leaving 18 bases between them. Germline V gene sequence: CDR1 SEHNR, CDR2 FQNEAQ (reference sequence). The CDR3 region has the DNA TGTGCCAGCAGCTTATTTAACGAGGGAACGGGGGAGACCCAGTACTTC. Its translation is CASSLFNEGTGETQYF. The variable domain in full, completed from reference TRBV7-9 and TRBJ2-5, reads DTGVSQNPRHKITKRGQNVTFRCDPISEHNRLYWYRQTLGQGPEFLTYFQNEAQLEKSRLLSDRFSAERPKGSFSTLEIQRTEQGDSAMYLCASSLFNEGTGETQYFGPGTRLLVL.

The chain is built from TRBV6-5 and TRBJ2-7; 9 bases align to TRBD2. Germline V gives CDR1 MNHEY, CDR2 SVGAGI. This CDR3 has 13 amino acids. Trimming took 10 bases from V and 5 from J; bases not matched to a gene: 9. The CDR3 DNA reads TGTGCCACCTCAGCGGGAGGACAGAACGAGCAGTACTTC. Translation gives CATSAGGQNEQYF.

Turning to this clonotype: A read error may be the cause here, since a much bigger clone is one base away. J is TRBJ1-1 and V is TRBV2; the D is unclear. CDR3 length equals 15 residues. Germline values: CDR1 SNHLY, CDR2 FYNNEI. The germline V and J ends were trimmed by 3 bases and 1 base, with 12 bases remaining between them. The CDR3 loop is CASSDYPRGNTEAFF. The CDR3 DNA is TGTGCCAGCAGTGATTACCCAAGAGGGAACACTGAAGCTTTCTTT.